What follows describes a single T cell receptor (beta chain). These data originate in a study of shared clonotypes between healthy human individuals. The donors, healthy adults who were HIV-negative, had experienced no recent acute infections or vaccinations. Original methodology: Junction-only sequences produced by ImmunoSEQ had no quality scores, so filtering differed. Method: immunoSEQ multiplex PCR; TCRdb's copy keeps in-frame clones and lacks some. That table furnishes V, J and clone size, whereas the DNA furnished D and trimming. The sample lists around 2.5 million clones, 93% occurring once. This CDR3 comprises 13 residues. Germline CDR1 SGHTS, CDR2 YDEGEE. The germline V and J ends were trimmed by 10 bases and 5 bases, with 18 bases remaining between them.

The clonotype was recovered from a young man in good health. Some clones in this sample may be carry-over from other donors' samples. The chain combines TRBV5-8 with TRBJ1-2; TRBD1 might be the D (6 bases). The sequencing input was naive CD4+ T cells from PBMCs. Subset of the sample: CD45RA+ positively selected. The CDR3 is CAGAKGGSYGYTF. The DNA of the CDR3 is TGTGCCGGAGCTAAGGGGGGATCTTATGGCTACACCTTC.